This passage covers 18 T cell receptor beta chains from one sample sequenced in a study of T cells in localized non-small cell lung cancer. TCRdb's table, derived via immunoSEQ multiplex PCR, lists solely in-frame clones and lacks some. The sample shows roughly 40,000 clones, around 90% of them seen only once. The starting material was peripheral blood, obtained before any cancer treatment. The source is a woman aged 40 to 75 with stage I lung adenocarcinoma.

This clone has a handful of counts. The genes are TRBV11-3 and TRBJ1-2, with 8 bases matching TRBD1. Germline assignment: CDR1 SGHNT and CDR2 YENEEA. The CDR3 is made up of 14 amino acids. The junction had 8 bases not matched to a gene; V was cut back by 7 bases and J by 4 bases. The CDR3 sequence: CASIDDRGIYGYTF. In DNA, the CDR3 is TGTGCCAGCATTGACGACAGGGGAATCTATGGCTACACCTTC.

CDR3 protein: CATSRAGRGVYQPQHF. The CDR3 region has the DNA TGTGCCACCAGCAGAGCAGGGAGGGGGGTATATCAGCCCCAGCATTTT. V gene TRBV15 combines with J gene TRBJ1-5; D perhaps matches TRBD1 (6 bases). With 1 base removed from V and 5 bases from J, the gap between germline ends came to 15 bases. Germline-derived CDR1 and CDR2 are LNHNV and YYDKDF (reference sequence). This CDR3 has 16 residues.

The CDR3 protein is CASSLRGPVTDTQYF. The CDR3 region has the DNA TGTGCCAGCAGCCTTAGGGGGCCCGTCACAGATACGCAGTATTTT. This chain uses TRBV7-2 with TRBJ2-3; 7 nucleotides match TRBD1. The length of the CDR3 is 15 residues. V lost 5 bases and J lost 2; bases outside the gene matches: 7. Germline CDR1 and CDR2: SGHTA and FQGNSA. The whole variable domain, remainder taken from reference TRBV7-2 and TRBJ2-3, is GAGVSQSPSNKVTEKGKDVELRCDPISGHTALYWYRQSLGQGLEFLIYFQGNSAPDKSGLPSDRFSAERTGGSVSTLTIQRTQQEDSAVYLCASSLRGPVTDTQYFGPGTRLTVL.

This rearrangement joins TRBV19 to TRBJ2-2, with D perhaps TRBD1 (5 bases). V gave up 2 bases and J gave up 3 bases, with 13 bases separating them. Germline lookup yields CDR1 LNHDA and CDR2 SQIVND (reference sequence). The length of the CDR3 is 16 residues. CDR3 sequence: CASSIWWQGHTGELFF. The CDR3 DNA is TGTGCCAGTAGTATATGGTGGCAGGGCCACACCGGGGAGCTGTTTTTT.

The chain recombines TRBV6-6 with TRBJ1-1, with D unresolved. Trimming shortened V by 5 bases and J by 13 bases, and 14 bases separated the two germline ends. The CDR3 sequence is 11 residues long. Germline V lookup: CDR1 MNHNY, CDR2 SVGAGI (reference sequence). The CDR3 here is CASSGTARVFF. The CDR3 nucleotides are TGTGCCAGCAGTGGCACGGCGCGTGTTTTCTTT.

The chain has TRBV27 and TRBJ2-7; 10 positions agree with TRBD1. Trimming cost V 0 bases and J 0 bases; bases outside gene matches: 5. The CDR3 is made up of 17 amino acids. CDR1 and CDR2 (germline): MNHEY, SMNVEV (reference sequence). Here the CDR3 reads CASSLSGDRGSSYEQYF. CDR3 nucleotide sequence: TGTGCCAGCAGTTTATCGGGGGACAGGGGAAGCTCCTACGAGCAGTACTTC.

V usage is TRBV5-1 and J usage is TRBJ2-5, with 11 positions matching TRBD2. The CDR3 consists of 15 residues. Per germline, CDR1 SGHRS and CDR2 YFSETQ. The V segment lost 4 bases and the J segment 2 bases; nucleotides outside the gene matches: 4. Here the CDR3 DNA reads TGCGCCAGCAGCGCTAGCGGGAGGATACAAGAGACCCAGTACTTC. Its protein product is CASSASGRIQETQYF.

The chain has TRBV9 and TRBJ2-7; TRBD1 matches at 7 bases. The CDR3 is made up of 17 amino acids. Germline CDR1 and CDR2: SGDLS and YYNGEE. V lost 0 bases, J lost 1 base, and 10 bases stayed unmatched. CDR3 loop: CASSVGTGDPLSYEQYF. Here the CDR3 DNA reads TGTGCCAGCAGCGTAGGTACAGGGGACCCATTATCCTACGAGCAGTACTTC.

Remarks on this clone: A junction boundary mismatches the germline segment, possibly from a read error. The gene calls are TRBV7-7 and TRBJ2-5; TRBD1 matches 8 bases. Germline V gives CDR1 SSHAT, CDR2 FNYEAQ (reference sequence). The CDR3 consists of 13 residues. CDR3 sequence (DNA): TGTGCTAGCAGCTTAGGACAGGGAAAGACCCAGTACTTC. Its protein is CASSLGQGKTQYF.

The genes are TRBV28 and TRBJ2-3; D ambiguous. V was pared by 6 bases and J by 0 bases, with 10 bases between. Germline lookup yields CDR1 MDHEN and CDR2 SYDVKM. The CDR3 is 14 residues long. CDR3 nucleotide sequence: TGTGCCAGCAGCTCCCATCTTAGCACAGATACGCAGTATTTT. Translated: CASSSHLSTDTQYF.

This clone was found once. CDR3 protein: CASSQEYTGGPLDEQYF. DNA for the CDR3: TGCGCCAGCAGCCAAGAGTACACAGGGGGCCCCCTTGACGAGCAGTACTTC. J is TRBJ2-7 and V is TRBV4-1; 9 nucleotides line up with TRBD1. CDR1 and CDR2 from the germline V gene are MGHRA and YSYEKL. Unmatched junction bases numbered 11, after V lost 0 bases and J lost 5 bases. The CDR3 has 17 amino acids.

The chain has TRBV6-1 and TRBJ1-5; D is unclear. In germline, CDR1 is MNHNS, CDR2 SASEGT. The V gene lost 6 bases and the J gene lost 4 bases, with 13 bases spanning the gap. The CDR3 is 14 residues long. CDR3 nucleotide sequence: TGTGCCAGCAGGGCGGTCCGAGCGAATCAGCCCCAGCATTTT. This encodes CASRAVRANQPQHF.

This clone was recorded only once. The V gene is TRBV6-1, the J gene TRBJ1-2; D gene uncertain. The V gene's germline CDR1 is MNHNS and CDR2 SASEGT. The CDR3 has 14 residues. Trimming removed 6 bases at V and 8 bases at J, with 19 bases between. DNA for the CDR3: TGTGCCAGCAGCTCTAGCCCAAGGGTGGACGGCTACACCTTC. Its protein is CASSSSPRVDGYTF.

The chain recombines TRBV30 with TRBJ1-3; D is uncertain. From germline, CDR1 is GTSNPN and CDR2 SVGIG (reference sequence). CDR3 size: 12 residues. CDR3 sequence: CGRRVTGNTIYF. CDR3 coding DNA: TGTGGCCGGAGGGTAACTGGAAACACCATATATTTT.

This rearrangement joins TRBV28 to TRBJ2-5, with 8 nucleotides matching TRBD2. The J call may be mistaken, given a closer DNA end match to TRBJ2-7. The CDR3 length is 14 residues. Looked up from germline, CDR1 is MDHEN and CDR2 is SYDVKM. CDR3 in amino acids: CASRDTGGGYEQYF. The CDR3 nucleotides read TGTGCCAGCAGGGACACGGGAGGGGGTTACGAGCAGTACTTC.

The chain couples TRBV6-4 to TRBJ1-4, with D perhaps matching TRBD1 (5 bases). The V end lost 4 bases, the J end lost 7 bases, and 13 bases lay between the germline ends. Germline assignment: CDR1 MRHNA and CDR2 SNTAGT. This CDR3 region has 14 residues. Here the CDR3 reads CASSVQGGAEKLFF. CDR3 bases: TGTGCCAGCAGTGTTCAGGGTGGAGCTGAAAAACTGTTTTTT.

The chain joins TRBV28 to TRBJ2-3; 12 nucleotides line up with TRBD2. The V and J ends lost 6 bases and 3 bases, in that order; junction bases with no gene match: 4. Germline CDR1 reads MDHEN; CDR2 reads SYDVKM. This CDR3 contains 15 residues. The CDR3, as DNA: TGTGCCAGCAGCTTGACTAGCGGGGGAACAGATACGCAGTATTTT. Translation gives CASSLTSGGTDTQYF.

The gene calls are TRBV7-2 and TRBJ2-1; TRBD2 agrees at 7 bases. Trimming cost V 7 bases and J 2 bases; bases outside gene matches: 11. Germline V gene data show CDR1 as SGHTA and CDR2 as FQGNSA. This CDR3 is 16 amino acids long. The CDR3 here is CASTQSSSGAYNEQFF. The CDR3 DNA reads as TGTGCCAGCACCCAGTCTTCTAGCGGAGCCTACAATGAGCAGTTCTTC.